This T cell receptor (beta chain) was identified in a study of blood T cell repertoires in COVID-19. Study summary: The United States, Italy and Spain were the sources of the acute and convalescent COVID-19 samples. Nucleic acid was either cDNA or gDNA, and it came from T cells, B-cell-depleted T cells, or PBMCs.

In the authors' methods: How many nucleated cells were present was estimated from reference gene primer amplification. TCRdb's copy holds only in-frame clones and misses some; the assay was immunoSEQ multiplex PCR. V and J calls and clone size are as listed in that table; D and trimming were resolved from the DNA. The table lists roughly 240,000 clones, about 87% of them singletons. Participants were placed into cohorts based on the clinical history they reported. The germline gives CDR1 MNHEY, CDR2 SVGAGI. The length of the CDR3 is 14 residues. The J segment lost 1 base and the V segment lost 6 bases, leaving 3 bases of the junction unmatched.

The chain has TRBV6-5 and TRBJ2-1; 7 nucleotides line up with TRBD1. Sequences were obtained from PBMCs or T cells enriched from blood (not recorded which). The sequence came from a woman under 40 with acute COVID-19. The CDR3, as DNA: TGTGCCAGCAGCCCAGGGGGATCCTACAATGAGCAGTTCTTC. Its translation is CASSPGGSYNEQFF.